The next 23 T cell receptor beta chains were all read from a single sample in a study of T cell repertoires in cytomegalovirus infection. TCRdb fed the reads into MiXCR, producing one record per CDR3 protein. The table has just over 300,000 distinct CDR3 sequences, roughly 15% seen once. Input material: PBMCs. Every receptor here comes from a human donor in good health (CMV status not recorded). Some clones in this sample may be carry-over from other donors' samples.

Notes on this clonotype: A much larger clonotype is one base distant, so this may be a read error. The rearrangement joins TRBV7-2 to TRBJ2-4; 7 bases align to TRBD1. Germline V gene sequence: CDR1 SGHTA, CDR2 FQGNSA. CDR3 length equals 14 residues. As DNA, the CDR3 is TGTGCCAGCAGCTTAAGACAGGGTGAAAACATTGAGTACTTC. Translated, it gives CASSLRQGENIEYF.

This chain connects TRBV27 to TRBJ2-2; D not resolved. Germline CDR1 MNHEY, CDR2 SMNVEV (reference sequence). Deletions cut 5 bases from V and 8 bases from J, with 15 bases between. This CDR3 is built from 14 residues. The DNA of the CDR3 is TGTGCCAGCAGTCCCCAATTCGACGGGGGGGAGCTGTTTTTT. Translated, it gives CASSPQFDGGELFF.

This clonotype was seen a few times. The chain recombines TRBV5-1 with TRBJ2-2; 9 bases are shared with TRBD1. J lost 6 bases, V lost 4 bases, and 4 bases had no gene match. Germline CDR1 SGHRS, CDR2 YFSETQ. This CDR3 has 14 residues. CDR3 loop: CASSRDRVAGELFF. The CDR3, as DNA: TGCGCCAGCAGCCGGGACAGGGTCGCCGGGGAGCTGTTTTTT.

This clonotype was observed many times. The V gene is TRBV9, the J gene TRBJ2-1, with 9 bases that match TRBD2. The V and J ends lost 0 bases and 1 base, in that order; junction bases with no gene match: 5. The CDR3 contains 17 residues. Germline V gene data show CDR1 as SGDLS and CDR2 as YYNGEE. This CDR3 reads CASSVGPSGDSYNEQFF. As DNA, the CDR3 is TGTGCCAGCAGCGTAGGGCCTAGCGGGGATTCCTACAATGAGCAGTTCTTC.

This sequence joins TRBV20-1 and TRBJ2-3; TRBD2 agrees at 7 bases. Germline CDR1 is DFQATT and CDR2 is SNEGSKA (reference sequence). There are 14 residues in the CDR3. The V segment lost 6 bases and the J segment 3 bases; nucleotides outside the gene matches: 9. CDR3 sequence reads: CSAAGGTLTDTQYF. The CDR3 DNA follows: TGCAGTGCCGCCGGGGGGACCCTTACAGATACGCAGTATTTT.

The V call is TRBV19, the J call TRBJ2-3; a possible D gene is TRBD2 (5 bases). Per the germline V gene, CDR1 is LNHDA and CDR2 is SQIVND (reference sequence). The V gene lost 10 bases and the J gene lost 4 bases, with 18 bases spanning the gap. The CDR3 sequence is 14 residues long. In nucleotides, the CDR3 is TGTGCCACTAGCCAGCGGACGACCCCAGATACGCAGTATTTT. It is translated as CATSQRTTPDTQYF.

This clonotype showed up just a few times. The chain combines TRBV7-2 with TRBJ2-7, with TRBD1 identical over 9 bases. The CDR3 extends over 15 amino acids. Germline V gene lookup returns CDR1 SGHTA and CDR2 FQGNSA. Germline trimming cut 1 base from V and 0 bases from J; bases unmatched to any gene: 1. The CDR3 nucleotides are TGTGCCAGCAGCTTAGGGGACAGGGTCTCCTACGAGCAGTACTTC. Residues: CASSLGDRVSYEQYF.

The V gene is TRBV11-3, the J gene TRBJ1-1, with D perhaps TRBD1 (5 bases). V was cut by 4 bases and J by 6 bases, with 12 bases left in between. The germline V gene encodes CDR1 SGHNT and CDR2 YENEEA. This CDR3 has 13 residues. The chain's CDR3 is CASSSLGEAEAFF. CDR3 coding DNA: TGTGCCAGCAGCTCCTTGGGGGAGGCTGAAGCTTTCTTT.

CDR3 coding DNA: TGTGCCAGTAGGAATCAGGGTGAAGAGACCCAGTACTTC. This sequence encodes CASRNQGEETQYF. The rearrangement joins TRBV19 to TRBJ2-5; possibly TRBD1 for D (5 bases). The CDR3 length is 13 residues. V shed 6 bases and J shed 3 bases, with 11 bases lying between them. Germline V gene lookup returns CDR1 LNHDA and CDR2 SQIVND (reference sequence).

This clonotype occurred many times. This sequence joins TRBV7-2 and TRBJ1-6; D uncertain. V lost 2 bases and J 7 bases, leaving 15 bases between the germline ends. Germline values: CDR1 SGHTA, CDR2 FQGNSA. CDR3 length: 16 residues. CDR3 sequence (DNA): TGTGCCAGCAGCTTATGGGTAGGGCAGCAGAATTCACCCCTCCACTTT. Its translation: CASSLWVGQQNSPLHF.

The table lists this clonotype with many counts. The rearrangement links TRBV11-3 to TRBJ2-1; 8 bases match TRBD2. This CDR3 is 14 amino acids long. After removal of 5 bases from V and 8 bases from J, the junction contained 8 bases not matched to a gene. Per germline, CDR1 SGHNT and CDR2 YENEEA. The CDR3 DNA follows: TGTGCCAGCAGCCCCCCGGGGGGGACCGATGAGCAGTTCTTC. This codes for CASSPPGGTDEQFF.

This clonotype has a count of ten or more. The V and J genes are TRBV7-2 and TRBJ2-2, with 7 bases lining up with TRBD2. From germline, CDR1 is SGHTA and CDR2 FQGNSA. Losses at the gene ends were 7 bases for V and 7 bases for J; bases not matched to a gene: 12. This CDR3 spans 15 amino acids. CDR3 amino acids: CASTTVGGRNGELFF. The DNA of the CDR3 is TGTGCCAGCACCACCGTGGGGGGGAGAAACGGGGAGCTGTTTTTT.

The V and J genes are TRBV12-3 or TRBV12-4 and TRBJ1-4; possibly TRBD1 for D (6 bases). The CDR3 totals 14 residues. V was pared by 5 bases and J by 4 bases, with 11 bases between. CDR3 nucleotides: TGTGCCAGCAGTCTGGACAGTCTTAATGAAAAACTGTTTTTT. Protein: CASSLDSLNEKLFF.

This clonotype was detected ten times or more. V gene TRBV6-1 combines with J gene TRBJ2-1; D is unclear. The CDR3 loop spans 15 amino acids. V lost 5 bases and J 8 bases, leaving 19 bases between the germline ends. CDR1 and CDR2 (germline): MNHNS, SASEGT. The CDR3 is CASSPAGFLGYEQFF. CDR3 bases: TGTGCCAGCAGTCCCGCAGGATTCTTAGGGTATGAGCAGTTCTTC.

The chain couples TRBV5-1 to TRBJ1-4; a weak D match, TRBD1 (6 bases). V was shortened by 0 bases and J by 4 bases, with 7 bases between the two germline ends. CDR3 length equals 14 residues. From germline, CDR1 is SGHRS and CDR2 YFSETQ. The CDR3 protein is CASSLAGDNEKLFF. The DNA of the CDR3 is TGCGCCAGCAGCTTGGCAGGGGATAATGAAAAACTGTTTTTT.

This clonotype was recorded many times. The chain joins TRBV6-1 to TRBJ1-6; D possibly corresponds to TRBD1 (6 bases). Looked up from germline, CDR1 is MNHNS and CDR2 is SASEGT. Trimming stripped 7 bases from V and 2 bases from J, with 15 bases between. The CDR3 runs to 16 residues. The CDR3 sequence is CASTPGGQPYNSPLHF. The CDR3 coding sequence is TGTGCCAGCACCCCGGGAGGACAGCCCTATAATTCACCCCTCCACTTT.

This clonotype appeared a few times. This sequence joins TRBV2 and TRBJ2-7; perhaps TRBD1 as D (6 bases). Germline CDR1 reads SNHLY; CDR2 reads FYNNEI. This CDR3 region has 15 residues. V was clipped by 3 bases and J by 2 bases, with 14 bases between them. The CDR3 coding sequence is TGTGCCAGCAGTGATGGGTACAGGGCCACCTACGAGCAGTACTTC. Its translation: CASSDGYRATYEQYF. Complete variable domain (other parts from reference TRBV2 and TRBJ2-7): EPEVTQTPSHQVTQMGQEVILRCVPISNHLYFYWYRQILGQKVEFLVSFYNNEISEKSEIFDDQFSVERPDGSNFTLKIRSTKLEDSAMYFCASSDGYRATYEQYFGPGTRLTVT.

This clonotype has at least ten counts. This rearrangement joins TRBV11-2 to TRBJ2-2; 7 nucleotides align to TRBD1. This CDR3 is 15 amino acids long. Germline V CDR1 and CDR2: SGHAT, FQNNGV. J gave up 6 bases and V 5 bases, and 9 bases lay outside the gene matches. In DNA form, the CDR3 reads TGTGCCAGCAGCCCGACAGGGTTGATGGCCGGGGAGCTGTTTTTT. The encoded protein is CASSPTGLMAGELFF.

The chain couples TRBV9 to TRBJ2-3, with 16 bases aligning to TRBD2. The CDR3 is made up of 17 amino acids. Per germline, CDR1 SGDLS and CDR2 YYNGEE. V gave up 4 bases and J gave up 4 bases; unmatched junction bases: 6. The CDR3 here is CASSREGLAGGPDTQYF. In nucleotides, the CDR3 is TGTGCCAGCAGCAGAGAGGGACTAGCGGGGGGGCCAGATACGCAGTATTTT.

This clonotype was observed a handful of times. V usage is TRBV19 and J usage is TRBJ2-7; 9 bases map to TRBD2. J lost 2 bases, V lost 6 bases, and 5 bases had no gene match. Germline assignment: CDR1 LNHDA and CDR2 SQIVND (reference sequence). The CDR3 totals 14 residues. CDR3 DNA sequence: TGTGCCAGTAGCCCGGGACTAGCAACCTACGAGCAGTACTTC. Protein product: CASSPGLATYEQYF.

The rearrangement links TRBV19 to TRBJ2-1; D uncertain. CDR1 and CDR2 from the germline V gene are LNHDA and SQIVND (reference sequence). This CDR3 spans 15 amino acids. V lost 3 bases and J lost 4, with 13 bases in between. This CDR3 reads CASSMDGLKYNEQFF. CDR3 nucleotide sequence: TGTGCCAGTAGTATGGATGGGTTGAAATACAATGAGCAGTTCTTC.

In this sample, this clonotype turned up many times. The CDR3 sequence is CASSQTPNSYEQYF. CDR3 bases: TGTGCCAGCAGCCAAACACCGAATTCCTACGAGCAGTACTTC. This chain links TRBV4-2 with TRBJ2-7, with no clear D. V was shortened by 2 bases and J by 1 base, with 9 bases between the two germline ends. Germline CDR1 is LGHNA and CDR2 is YNFKEQ. The CDR3 is made up of 14 amino acids.

The chain recombines TRBV20-1 with TRBJ2-3, with TRBD2 matching over 11 bases. V trimming: 6 bases; J trimming: 4 bases; junction bases outside the gene matches: 9. CDR1 is DFQATT, CDR2 SNEGSKA, per germline (reference sequence). The CDR3 runs to 15 residues. Written as DNA, the CDR3 is TGCAGTGCGATAGCGGGGGGGCCAGGCGCAGATACGCAGTATTTT. It specifies CSAIAGGPGADTQYF.